This record looks at one T cell receptor (beta chain) sequence and its context. Which antigen it targets is not known. It has no much larger one-base neighbor in the sample; base qualities were not kept. The cohort comprised 666 healthy bone marrow donors. At the time of sampling, all cohort members were nominally healthy, though unrecorded immune exposures were likely present. The donor tested CMV seronegative and was one of the 352 seronegative cohort members. A peripheral blood sample was collected from each donor, and TCR beta sequencing was performed on peripheral blood mononuclear cells. Genomic DNA extraction from the blood cell samples was performed with the Qiagen DNeasy Blood Extraction Kit. This specimen comes from a study of cytomegalovirus exposure and HLA in healthy donors (dated by TCRdb to about 2017). About the full investigation: An earlier analysis of approximately 640 of the donors reported more than 250 Gb of sequence data and around 120 million unique TCR beta sequences from 190 million or so T cells. An early release covering over 500 HLA-typed donors comprised 250 to 350 gigabases of sequencing data and 85 million or so unique TCR sequences. Of the roughly 400 genotyped donors, less than 90% were placed in the genetic ancestry cluster associated with self-reported Caucasian donors. The study was designed to test whether signatures of past pathogen exposure could be identified by cataloging public T cell receptors. The study profiled the T cell repertoires of hundreds of subjects by immunosequencing and related them to cytomegalovirus serostatus. Along with the roughly 710-subject first cohort, a separate validation cohort of over a hundred different subjects was used. The study combined high-throughput TCR immunosequencing, statistical association of individual TCRs with disease status, and machine learning to predict cytomegalovirus infection status. A later analysis re-examined previously published TCR beta repertoires from hundreds of donors and added high-resolution HLA genotyping to investigate patterns of TCR occurrence. Rather than using new phenotypic data, the later analysis identified candidate immune exposures from TCR beta sequences and from how often those sequences occurred across donors. To decide whether each TCR beta V gene segment behaved as functional or pseudogenic, an earlier analysis of some 600 of the donors relied on high-throughput TCR beta sequencing. Donor age, sex, ethnicity and CMV serostatus were collected together with the repertoire data. In a later genetic analysis, genome-wide SNP genotypes for about three fifths of the roughly 670 donors were used, and that subset was treated as a discovery cohort. All discovery cohort repertoires had been generated using a single sequencing platform. HLA typing covered class I and class II loci at four-digit resolution. Typing coverage differed by locus: A, B, C, DRB1 and DQB1 were typed in about 620-640 donors, DQA1 in 522, DPA1 in approximately 610, and DPB1 in just under 490. About five DR-DQ haplotypes were treated as single units for association and clustering because of strong linkage in the cohort. Among 350 to 400 genotyped donors of the cohort, an average of approximately 240,000 unique TCR beta nucleotide sequences were sequenced per donor, roughly a sixth of them non-productive.

Based on the germline V gene, the CDR1 and CDR2 sequences are SGHRS and YFSETQ. The CDR3 contains 14 residues, cysteine and phenylalanine counted. The entry retains the CDR3 DNA only, 42 bases that are in frame from base 1. V trim: 4 bases; J trim: 8 bases; unmatched bases: 9. Preparation of the library involved the immunoSEQ multiplex PCR assay. The multiplex PCR relied on a mix of 60 forward primers for TCR Vbeta segments and 13 reverse primers for TCR Jbeta segments. The CDR3 region of rearranged TCR beta genes was amplified from genomic DNA with a multiplex PCR assay. The amplified TCR beta libraries were sequenced on the Illumina HiSeq System as 87-base-pair reads. The authors' pipeline ran thus. A later analysis counted some 80 million unique TCR beta chains across the 550 to 750 repertoires, and around 9.9 million of these chains were shared by at least two donors. Raw reads were error-corrected and collapsed into unique sequences with a nearest-neighbor algorithm that merged closely related sequences to remove PCR and sequencing errors. CDR3 sequences were aligned to IMGT reference sequences to assign V, D and J gene segments. Each retained sequence needed at least a six-nucleotide match to both a V gene segment and a J gene segment. Rearrangements were classified as productive when the CDR3 lacked stop codons and remained in frame with V and J, and all other rearrangements were classified as non-productive. Following IMGT convention, CDR3 was defined as the stretch from the second conserved V-encoded cysteine to the conserved J-encoded phenylalanine. Sequences without an unambiguous match to a single V gene segment were excluded from the earlier analysis of over 500 of the donors. An earlier analysis of just under 600 of the donors called V segments functional above 56.7% productive rearrangements and segregating when the between-donor standard deviation exceeded 5%. To diagnose cytomegalovirus status from the catalog of TCR beta chain sequences, a statistical classification framework was built. V and J gene assignment, in a later analysis, came from comparing TCR nucleotide sequences with IMGT/GENE-DB human TR gene sequences. In a later analysis, CDR3 sequences and most-parsimonious VDJ recombination scenarios were assigned using the TCRdist pipeline. A later analysis defined each TCR beta chain by its CDR3 amino acid sequence plus V-gene family, and excluded reads lacking a unique V-gene family. To address suspected cross-contamination and a sequencing artifact, a later analysis removed 592 highly shared, low-generation-probability nucleotide sequences. A later analysis calculated a clonal expansion index for each public chain from normalized within-repertoire ranks of inferred template counts. In a later analysis, generation probabilities were computed using a VDJ recombination model fitted to out-of-frame rearrangements, and the results were checked against IGoR. In a later analysis, hypergeometric tests were used to score TCR-TCR, TCR-HLA and TCR-CMV co-occurrence, with a repertoire-size bias correction applied to TCR pairs. A later analysis estimated false discovery rates by permuting HLA or CMV assignments 20 times. In a later analysis, co-occurring TCRs were grouped with DBSCAN, and TCRdist sequence similarity was added when clustering was performed within HLA-allele-positive subsets. Co-occurrence clustering excluded repertoires with fewer than 30,000 or more than 120,000 public chains, plus five with anomalous nucleotide sharing. TCRdb carries this immuneACCESS record with in-frame sequences only. Its versions omit some clonotypes, under half of them owing to an unresolved V gene in the studies checked, with the rest unexplained. V and J calls and clone size are given by that table; D and trimming were obtained from the DNA. Counted in this sample were around 120,000 clones; around 70% of them appeared once. Clones ranked in the top ten supply about 1.6% of the sample.

The paper as a whole reports these results and caveats: Correlated functional status among segregating V segments might reflect linkage disequilibrium, but an unknown experimental factor could not be ruled out. The authors suggested that the approach could potentially be generalized to other disease states and immunological phenotypes. In a later analysis, HLA-associated TCR beta chains showed more clonal expansion and lower generation probabilities than non-associated chains that were equally common. At a false discovery rate of 0.05, a later analysis linked 16,000 or so TCR beta sequences to specific HLA alleles. Across donors, most TCR sequences were observed very rarely, whereas some public TCRs were present in many individuals. In a later genetic analysis, fewer N-insertions in productive TCRs were reported among donors in an Asian-associated ancestry cluster than the roughly 700-donor mean. A later analysis found that TCR association rates varied across HLA loci, with DRB1 alleles showing the most associated TCRs and HLA-C alleles the fewest. A later analysis reported that several top co-occurrence clusters appeared linked to parvovirus B19, influenza, CMV and Epstein-Barr virus. Roughly 15 rarely observed V segments, including chromosome 9 orphons, were excluded from the earlier analysis of several hundred of the donors because counts were too low. The presence/absence analyses assumed that sequencing depth was roughly uniform across donors, and that assumption may not be true. The study gave a list of more than 150 TCR beta chains associated with cytomegalovirus. The cohort was sequenced for TCR beta chains only, and without alpha or paired-chain data the features that could be detected were limited. HLA typing was unavailable for some donors at each locus, so association tests used only the typed subset. CMV serostatus was the only immune exposure information available for the cohort. Some IMGT-functional V segments, including TRBV6-2 and TRBV6-3, could not be told apart with the 87-base-pair reads, so those segments were excluded. Most CMV-associated TCR beta chains appeared to be HLA-restricted in a later analysis, and the HLA associations seemed to be driven largely by CMV exposure. The classifier was reported to diagnose cytomegalovirus status with high specificity and sensitivity in both the original cohort and the validation cohort. A group of highly shared sequence variants was considered likely to be a technical artifact of the sequencing pipeline. An association between a missense DCLRE1C variant and V-gene and J-gene trimming of TCR beta chains was found in a later genetic analysis and replicated in an independent cohort. In vitro tests confirmed that a few of the cytomegalovirus-associated TCR beta chains recognize cytomegalovirus antigens. A further reported finding was that TCR beta sequences accurately predicted the HLA-A and HLA-B alleles for most subjects in the first cohort. An earlier analysis of roughly 570 of the donors showed that most TCR beta V segments appeared in productive rearrangements either about 87% or about 30% of the time, which broadly matched IMGT annotations. Strong co-occurrence of HLA alleles, especially DR and DQ, made assigning TCR associations to individual alleles difficult.

The receptor's source is a woman between 18 and 30 years old in good health and CMV-seronegative. Sequencing was carried out using PBMCs. In this chain, TRBV5-1 is recombined with TRBJ1-2, and 9 junction bases match TRBD1. The CDR3: CASSGRTGAYGYTF. The DNA reads TGCGCCAGCAGCGGGAGGACAGGGGCTTACGGCTACACCTTC.